Presented here are 10 T cell receptor beta chains from one specimen sequenced in a study of T cell repertoires in cytomegalovirus infection. Each CDR3 protein gets one entry after TCRdb re-called the reads with MiXCR. Of roughly 230,000 distinct CDR3 sequences listed, 6.5% are singletons. Sample: PBMCs. These TCRs come from a human donor in good health (CMV status not recorded). Some clones in this sample may be carry-over from other donors' samples.

In this sample, this clonotype turned up many times. The chain uses TRBV7-9 and TRBJ1-1; D not resolved. V was pared by 4 bases and J by 5 bases, with 17 bases between. The germline CDR1 and CDR2 sequences are SEHNR and FQNEAQ (reference sequence). The CDR3 is 15 amino acids. As DNA, the CDR3 is TGTGCCAGCAGCTCCCGGAGGTTCAATAGGACTGAAGCTTTCTTT. Translation gives CASSSRRFNRTEAFF.

This clonotype was seen at least ten times. The V call is TRBV19, the J call TRBJ2-1; tentatively, D is TRBD1 or TRBD2 (5 bases each). Trimming removed 3 bases at V and 0 bases at J, with 18 bases between. CDR1 and CDR2 (germline): LNHDA, SQIVND (reference sequence). CDR3 size: 18 residues. In DNA, the CDR3 is TGTGCCAGTAGTATCGCGGCGAACCGGGGCAGCTCCTACAATGAGCAGTTCTTC. Translating it yields CASSIAANRGSSYNEQFF. Looking up the rest from reference TRBV19 and TRBJ2-1 gives the full variable domain: DGGITQSPKYLFRKEGQNVTLSCEQNLNHDAMYWYRQDPGQGLRLIYYSQIVNDFQKGDIAEGYSVSREKKESFPLTVTSAQKNPTAFYLCASSIAANRGSSYNEQFFGPGTRLTVL.

Ten or more counts support this clonotype. This sequence joins TRBV10-2 and TRBJ1-6, with TRBD1 as a possible D gene (5 bases). The CDR3 is made up of 12 amino acids. The germline V and J ends were trimmed by 5 bases and 7 bases, with 6 bases remaining between them. CDR1 is WSHSY, CDR2 SAAADI, per germline. The DNA for the CDR3 is TGCGCCAGCAGTCGACAGAATTCACCCCTCCACTTT. This gives the protein CASSRQNSPLHF.

Worth noting for this clonotype: A much larger clone sits a single nucleotide away, making a read error possible. The CDR3: CASSPGGDPYEQYF. The CDR3 region has the DNA TGTGCCAGCAGCCCAGGGGGAGACCCCTACGAGCAGTACTTC. The rearrangement links TRBV6-4 to TRBJ2-7; 7 nucleotides agree with TRBD1. Germline V gene data show CDR1 as MRHNA and CDR2 as SNTAGT. There are 14 residues in the CDR3. Trimming at V came to 6 bases and at J to 2 bases, leaving 7 bases not matched to a gene.

In its sample, this clonotype was seen many times. This CDR3 is CASTPSASGANVLTF. Written as DNA, the CDR3 is TGTGCCAGCACCCCGTCGGCTTCTGGGGCCAACGTCCTGACTTTC. The V and J genes are TRBV18 and TRBJ2-6; the D is unclear. CDR1 is KGHSH and CDR2 is LQKENI in the germline V gene. This CDR3 comprises 15 residues. Trimming removed 8 bases from V and 1 base from J, with 12 bases in between.

This clonotype appeared many times. The rearrangement links TRBV20-1 to TRBJ1-6, with no clear D. V shed 3 bases and J shed 8 bases, with 17 bases lying between them. This CDR3 contains 15 residues. From germline, CDR1 is DFQATT and CDR2 SNEGSKA (reference sequence). DNA for the CDR3: TGCAGTGCTAGTGCTACCGGACCGAGGGATTCACCCCTCCACTTT. It is translated as CSASATGPRDSPLHF.

This clonotype was seen many times. The rearrangement links TRBV6-2 or TRBV6-3 to TRBJ2-5; 9 bases are shared with TRBD2. The J segment lost 4 bases and the V segment lost 6 bases, leaving 6 bases of the junction unmatched. The germline V gene has CDR1 MNHEY and CDR2 SVGEGT. The CDR3 length is 14 residues. CDR3 protein: CASRDLAGIETQYF. In nucleotides, the CDR3 is TGTGCCAGCAGGGACCTAGCGGGGATAGAGACCCAGTACTTC.

In this sample, this clonotype turned up a few times. J is TRBJ2-2 and V is TRBV2; no definite D call. The V gene's germline CDR1 is SNHLY and CDR2 FYNNEI. The germline V and J ends were trimmed by 1 base and 0 bases, with 15 bases remaining between them. The CDR3 runs to 18 residues. CDR3 sequence reads: CASSEVMKGHTNTGELFF. The DNA of the CDR3 is TGTGCCAGCAGTGAAGTAATGAAAGGGCATACGAACACCGGGGAGCTGTTTTTT.

The chain has TRBV5-1 and TRBJ2-1; 14 bases match TRBD2. The CDR3 contains 15 residues. CDR1 is SGHRS and CDR2 is YFSETQ in the germline V gene. V dropped 4 bases and J dropped 7; count of bases not matched to a gene: 4. The CDR3 sequence is CASSAGLAGVNEQFF. DNA of the CDR3: TGCGCCAGCAGCGCGGGACTAGCGGGGGTGAATGAGCAGTTCTTC.

In this sample, this clonotype turned up many times. V and J are TRBV6-1 and TRBJ1-2, with 9 positions matching TRBD1. The V segment lost 5 bases and the J segment 4 bases; nucleotides outside the gene matches: 5. The CDR3 totals 14 residues. Germline V lookup: CDR1 MNHNS, CDR2 SASEGT. The CDR3 DNA is TGTGCCAGCAGTCGACAGGGGGAAGGCTATGGCTACACCTTC. Translation: CASSRQGEGYGYTF.